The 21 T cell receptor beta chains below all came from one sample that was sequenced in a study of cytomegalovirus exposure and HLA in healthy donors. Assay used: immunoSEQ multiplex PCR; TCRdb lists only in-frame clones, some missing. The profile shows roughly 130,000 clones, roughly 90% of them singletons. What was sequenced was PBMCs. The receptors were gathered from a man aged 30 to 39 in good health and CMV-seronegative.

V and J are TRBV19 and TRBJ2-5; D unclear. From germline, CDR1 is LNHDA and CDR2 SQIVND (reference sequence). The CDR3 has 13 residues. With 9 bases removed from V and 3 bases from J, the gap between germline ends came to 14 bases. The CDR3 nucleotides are TGTGCCAGCGCCGGTGGCGGAAAAGAGACCCAGTACTTC. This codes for CASAGGGKETQYF.

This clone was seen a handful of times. CDR3 coding DNA: TGTGCCAGCAGCTTACAGACAGGGGGAGGTGGCTACACCTTC. It specifies CASSLQTGGGGYTF. The chain uses TRBV7-2 and TRBJ1-2; 9 bases are shared with TRBD1. J was trimmed by 7 bases and V by 2 bases; bases with no gene match: 5. Germline V gene lookup returns CDR1 SGHTA and CDR2 FQGNSA. The CDR3 is 14 amino acids.

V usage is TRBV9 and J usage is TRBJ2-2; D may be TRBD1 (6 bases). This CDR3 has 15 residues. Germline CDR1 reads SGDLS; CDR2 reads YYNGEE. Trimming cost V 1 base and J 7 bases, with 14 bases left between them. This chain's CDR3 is CASSVQGTQGGELFF. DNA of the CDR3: TGTGCCAGCAGCGTACAGGGGACCCAAGGCGGGGAGCTGTTTTTT.

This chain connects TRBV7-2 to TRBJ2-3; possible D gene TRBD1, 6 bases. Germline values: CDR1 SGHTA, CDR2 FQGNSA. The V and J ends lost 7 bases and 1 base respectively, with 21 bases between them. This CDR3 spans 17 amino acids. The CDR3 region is CASTVTGLGWGTDTQYF. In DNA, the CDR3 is TGTGCCAGCACCGTGACAGGCCTAGGGTGGGGCACAGATACGCAGTATTTT.

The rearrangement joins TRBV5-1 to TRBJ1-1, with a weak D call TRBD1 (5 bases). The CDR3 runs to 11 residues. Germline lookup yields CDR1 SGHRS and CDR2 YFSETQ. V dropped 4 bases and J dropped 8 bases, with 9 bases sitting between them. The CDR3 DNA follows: TGCGCCAGCAGCGCGCAGGGCGAAGCTTTCTTT. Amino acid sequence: CASSAQGEAFF.

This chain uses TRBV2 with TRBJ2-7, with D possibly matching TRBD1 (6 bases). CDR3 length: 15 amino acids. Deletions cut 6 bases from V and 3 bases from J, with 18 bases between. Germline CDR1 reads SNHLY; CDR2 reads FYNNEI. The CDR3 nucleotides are TGTGCCAGCAGGGGGTCCCCAGGGGAGATCTACGAGCAGTACTTC. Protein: CASRGSPGEIYEQYF.

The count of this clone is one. As DNA, the CDR3 is TGTGCCAGCAGCTCCACTAGCGGTACGGTCCAAGAGACCCAGTACTTC. Encoded protein: CASSSTSGTVQETQYF. V gene TRBV11-2 combines with J gene TRBJ2-5; 8 bases align to TRBD2. Trimming removed 4 bases from V and 1 base from J; junction bases left unmatched: 8. The CDR3 covers 16 residues. Germline V lookup: CDR1 SGHAT, CDR2 FQNNGV.

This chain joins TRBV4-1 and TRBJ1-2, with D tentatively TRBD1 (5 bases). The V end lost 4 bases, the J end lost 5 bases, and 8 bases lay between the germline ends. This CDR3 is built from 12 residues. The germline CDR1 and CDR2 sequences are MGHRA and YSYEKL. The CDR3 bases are TGCGCCAGCAGCCGAACAGGTTATGGCTACACCTTC. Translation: CASSRTGYGYTF.

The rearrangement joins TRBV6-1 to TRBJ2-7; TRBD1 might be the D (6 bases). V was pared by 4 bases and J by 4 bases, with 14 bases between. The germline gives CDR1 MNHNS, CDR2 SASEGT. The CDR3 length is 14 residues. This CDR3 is CASSARDTFYEQYF. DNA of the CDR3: TGTGCCAGCAGTGCACGGGACACCTTTTACGAGCAGTACTTC.

CDR3 sequence: CAISLPGLANEQFF. CDR3 sequence (DNA): TGTGCCATCAGTTTACCGGGACTAGCCAATGAGCAGTTCTTC. The V gene is TRBV10-3, the J gene TRBJ2-1, with 9 bases that match TRBD2. Per germline, CDR1 ENHRY and CDR2 SYGVKD. V was pared by 5 bases and J by 6 bases, with 5 bases of the junction left unmatched. The CDR3 is 14 residues long.

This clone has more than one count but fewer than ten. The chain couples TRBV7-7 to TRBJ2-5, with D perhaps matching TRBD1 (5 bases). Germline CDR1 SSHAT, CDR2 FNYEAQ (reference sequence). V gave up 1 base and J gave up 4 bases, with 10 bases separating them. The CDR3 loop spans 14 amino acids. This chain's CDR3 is CASSLDLGPETQYF. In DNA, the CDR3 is TGTGCCAGCAGCTTAGATCTGGGGCCAGAGACCCAGTACTTC.

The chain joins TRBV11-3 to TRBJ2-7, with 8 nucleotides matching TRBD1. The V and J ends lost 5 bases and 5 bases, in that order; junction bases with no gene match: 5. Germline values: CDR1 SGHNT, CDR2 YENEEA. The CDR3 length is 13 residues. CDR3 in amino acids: CASSTDRGHEQYF. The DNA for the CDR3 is TGTGCCAGCAGCACAGACAGGGGCCACGAGCAGTACTTC. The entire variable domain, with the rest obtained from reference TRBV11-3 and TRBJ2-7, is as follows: EAGVVQSPRYKIIEKKQPVAFWCNPISGHNTLYWYLQNLGQGPELLIRYENEEAVDDSQLPKDRFSAERLKGVDSTLKIQPAELGDSAVYLCASSTDRGHEQYFGPGTRLTVT.

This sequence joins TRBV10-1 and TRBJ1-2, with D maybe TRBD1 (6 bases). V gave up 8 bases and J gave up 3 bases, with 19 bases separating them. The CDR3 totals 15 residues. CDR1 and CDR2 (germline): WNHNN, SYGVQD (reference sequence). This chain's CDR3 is CASEGGYTLDYGYTF. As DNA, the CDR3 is TGCGCCAGCGAGGGGGGGTATACTCTAGACTATGGCTACACCTTC.

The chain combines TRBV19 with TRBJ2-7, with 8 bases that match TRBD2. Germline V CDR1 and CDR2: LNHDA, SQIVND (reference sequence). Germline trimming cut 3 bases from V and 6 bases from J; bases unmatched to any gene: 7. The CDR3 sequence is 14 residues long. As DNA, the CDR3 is TGTGCCAGTAGTATCGGGGGGGGATCGGGCGAGCAGTACTTC. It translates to CASSIGGGSGEQYF.

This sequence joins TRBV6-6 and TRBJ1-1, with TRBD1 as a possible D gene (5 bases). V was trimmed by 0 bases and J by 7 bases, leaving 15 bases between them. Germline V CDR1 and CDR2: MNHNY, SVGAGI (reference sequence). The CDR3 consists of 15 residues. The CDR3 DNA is TGTGCCAGCAGTTACTCGGTGCAGGGCTTCGGTGAAGCTTTCTTT. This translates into CASSYSVQGFGEAFF.

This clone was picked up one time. The CDR3 here is CASSLKGGAHGYTF. The CDR3 bases are TGTGCCAGCAGCTTGAAAGGGGGGGCGCACGGCTACACCTTC. The chain uses TRBV5-6 and TRBJ1-2; tentatively, D is TRBD1 (6 bases). CDR1 is SGHDT and CDR2 is YYEEEE in the germline V gene. CDR3 length: 14 amino acids. Trimming took off 1 base at V and 8 bases at J, with 15 bases between the two ends.

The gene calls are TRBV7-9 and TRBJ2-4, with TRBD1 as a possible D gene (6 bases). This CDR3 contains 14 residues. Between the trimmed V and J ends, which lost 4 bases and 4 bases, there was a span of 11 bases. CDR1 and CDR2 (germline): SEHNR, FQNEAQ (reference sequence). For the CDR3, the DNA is TGTGCCAGCAGCTCGGGACACTCGAAAAACATTCAGTACTTC. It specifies CASSSGHSKNIQYF.

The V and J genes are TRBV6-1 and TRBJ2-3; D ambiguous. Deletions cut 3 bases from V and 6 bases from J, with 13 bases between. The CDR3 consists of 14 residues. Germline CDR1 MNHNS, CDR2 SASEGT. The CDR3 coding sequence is TGTGCCAGCAGTGAGGGCCGCAAAACCGATACGCAGTATTTT. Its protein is CASSEGRKTDTQYF.

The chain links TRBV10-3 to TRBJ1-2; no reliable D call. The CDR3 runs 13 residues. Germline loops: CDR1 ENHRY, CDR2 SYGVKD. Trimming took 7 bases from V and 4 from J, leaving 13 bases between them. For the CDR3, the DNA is TGTGCCATCACTGCGGGATTCAGCTATGGCTACACCTTC. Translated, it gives CAITAGFSYGYTF.

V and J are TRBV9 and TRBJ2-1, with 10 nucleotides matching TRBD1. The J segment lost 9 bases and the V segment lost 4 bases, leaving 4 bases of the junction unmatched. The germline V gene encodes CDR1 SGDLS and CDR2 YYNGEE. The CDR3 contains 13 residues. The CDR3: CASSPWTGGEQFF. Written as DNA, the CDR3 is TGTGCCAGCAGCCCCTGGACAGGGGGTGAGCAGTTCTTC.

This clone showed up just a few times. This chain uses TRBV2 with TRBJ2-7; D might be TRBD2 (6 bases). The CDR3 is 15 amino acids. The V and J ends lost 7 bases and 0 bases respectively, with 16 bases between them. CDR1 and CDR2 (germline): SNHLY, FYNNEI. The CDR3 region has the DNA TGTGCCAGCAAAAGGGTTGGCGGGGACTCCTACGAGCAGTACTTC. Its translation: CASKRVGGDSYEQYF. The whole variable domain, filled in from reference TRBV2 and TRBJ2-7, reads EPEVTQTPSHQVTQMGQEVILRCVPISNHLYFYWYRQILGQKVEFLVSFYNNEISEKSEIFDDQFSVERPDGSNFTLKIRSTKLEDSAMYFCASKRVGGDSYEQYFGPGTRLTVT.